This TCR beta chain was sequenced for a study of T cells in Graves' hyperthyroidism and ophthalmopathy. At least ten counts were recorded for this clonotype. In making diagnoses, clinical symptoms, serum thyroxine and TRAb, thyroid ultrasound and orbital computed tomography were all used. Using RNA transcripts as the source, TCR beta CDR3 regions were amplified. HTBI primers were the set used in a first-round RT-PCR of the TCR CDR3. TCRdb redid the calling of the multiplex PCR reads with MiXCR, one entry per CDR3 protein. The table lists more than 150,000 distinct CDR3 sequences, 15% to 20% of them singletons. Germline V CDR1 and CDR2: SEHNR, FQNEAQ (reference sequence). This CDR3 is built from 17 residues. V was clipped by 1 base and J by 7 bases; unmatched bases: 13.

Sequenced: blood. V is TRBV7-9 and J is TRBJ1-2; 9 bases map to TRBD1. This receptor was taken from a woman in her fifties or sixties with Graves' hyperthyroidism. CDR3 residues: CASSLEGTGSRTSGYTF. The CDR3 coding sequence is TGTGCCAGCAGCTTAGAGGGGACAGGGAGTCGAACATCTGGCTACACCTTC.